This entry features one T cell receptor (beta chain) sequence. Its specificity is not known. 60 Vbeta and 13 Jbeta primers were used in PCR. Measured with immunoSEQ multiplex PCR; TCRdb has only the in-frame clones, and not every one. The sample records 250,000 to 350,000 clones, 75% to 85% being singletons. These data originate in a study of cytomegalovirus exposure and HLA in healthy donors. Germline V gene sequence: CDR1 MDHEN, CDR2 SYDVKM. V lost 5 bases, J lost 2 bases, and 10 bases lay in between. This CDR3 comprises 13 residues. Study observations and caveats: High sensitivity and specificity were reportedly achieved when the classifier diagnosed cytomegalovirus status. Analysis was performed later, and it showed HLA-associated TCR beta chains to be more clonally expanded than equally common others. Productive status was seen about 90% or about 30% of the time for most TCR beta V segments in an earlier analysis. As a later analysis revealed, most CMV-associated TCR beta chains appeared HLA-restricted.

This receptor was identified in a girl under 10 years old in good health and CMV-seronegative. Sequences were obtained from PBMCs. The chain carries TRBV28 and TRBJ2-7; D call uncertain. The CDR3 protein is CASSTPGAYEQYF. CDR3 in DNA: TGTGCCAGCAGTACTCCCGGAGCCTACGAGCAGTACTTC.